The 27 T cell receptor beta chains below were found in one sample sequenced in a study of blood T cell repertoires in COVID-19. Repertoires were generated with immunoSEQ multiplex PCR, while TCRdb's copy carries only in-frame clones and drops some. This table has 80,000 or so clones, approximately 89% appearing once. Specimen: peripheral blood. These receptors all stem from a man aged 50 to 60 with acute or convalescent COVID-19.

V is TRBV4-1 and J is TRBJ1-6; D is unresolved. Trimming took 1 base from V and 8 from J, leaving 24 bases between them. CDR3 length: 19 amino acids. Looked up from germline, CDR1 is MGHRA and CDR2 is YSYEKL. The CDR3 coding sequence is TGCGCCAGCAGCCAAGTTCCACCCGAACTCGTGCTGAGGGATTCACCCCTCCACTTT. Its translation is CASSQVPPELVLRDSPLHF.

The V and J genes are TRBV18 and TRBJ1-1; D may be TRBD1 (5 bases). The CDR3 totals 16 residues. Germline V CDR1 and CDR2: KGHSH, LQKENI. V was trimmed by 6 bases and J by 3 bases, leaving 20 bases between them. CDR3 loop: CASSKTLNRGDTEAFF. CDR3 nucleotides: TGTGCCAGCTCGAAGACGCTCAACCGGGGGGACACTGAAGCTTTCTTT.

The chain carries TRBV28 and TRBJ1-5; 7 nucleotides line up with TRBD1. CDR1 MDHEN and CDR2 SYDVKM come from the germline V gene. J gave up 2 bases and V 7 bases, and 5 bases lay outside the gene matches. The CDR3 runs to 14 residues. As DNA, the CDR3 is TGTGCCAGCAAGGGGGCGCCGGGCAATCAGCCCCAGCATTTT. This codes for CASKGAPGNQPQHF. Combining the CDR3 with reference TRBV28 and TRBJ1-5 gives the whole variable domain DVKVTQSSRYLVKRTGEKVFLECVQDMDHENMFWYRQDPGLGLRLIYFSYDVKMKEKGDIPEGYSVSREKKERFSLILESASTNQTSMYLCASKGAPGNQPQHFGDGTRLSIL.

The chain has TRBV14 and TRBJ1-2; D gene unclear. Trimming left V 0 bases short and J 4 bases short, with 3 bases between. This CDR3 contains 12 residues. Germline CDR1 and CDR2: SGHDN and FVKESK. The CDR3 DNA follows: TGTGCCAGCAGCCAAGATAGCTATGGCTACACCTTC. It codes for CASSQDSYGYTF.

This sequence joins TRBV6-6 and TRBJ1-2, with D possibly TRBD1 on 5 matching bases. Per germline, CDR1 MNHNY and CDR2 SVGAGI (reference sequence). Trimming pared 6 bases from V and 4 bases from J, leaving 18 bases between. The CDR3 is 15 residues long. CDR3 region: CASSGRQSALYGYTF. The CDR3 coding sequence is TGTGCCAGCAGCGGTAGACAGAGTGCCCTCTATGGCTACACCTTC.

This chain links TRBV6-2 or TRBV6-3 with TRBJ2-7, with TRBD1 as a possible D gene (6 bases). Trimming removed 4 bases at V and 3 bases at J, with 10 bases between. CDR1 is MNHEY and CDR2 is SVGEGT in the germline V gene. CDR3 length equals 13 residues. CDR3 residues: CASSSGQSYEQYV. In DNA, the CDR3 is TGTGCCAGCAGTTCTGGACAGAGCTACGAGCAGTACGTC.

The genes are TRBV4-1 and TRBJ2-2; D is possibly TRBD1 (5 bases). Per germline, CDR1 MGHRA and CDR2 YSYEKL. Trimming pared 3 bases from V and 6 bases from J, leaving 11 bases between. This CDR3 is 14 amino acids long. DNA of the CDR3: TGCGCCAGCAGCCAGGTATCAGGGCCCGGGGAGCTGTTTTTT. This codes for CASSQVSGPGELFF.

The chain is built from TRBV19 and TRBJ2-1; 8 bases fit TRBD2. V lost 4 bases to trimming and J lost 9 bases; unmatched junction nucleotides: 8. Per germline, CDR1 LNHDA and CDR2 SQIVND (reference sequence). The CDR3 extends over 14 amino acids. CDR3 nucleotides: TGTGCCAGTAGTAGGCGGGAGGATAGGGGTGAGCAGTTCTTC. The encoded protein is CASSRREDRGEQFF.

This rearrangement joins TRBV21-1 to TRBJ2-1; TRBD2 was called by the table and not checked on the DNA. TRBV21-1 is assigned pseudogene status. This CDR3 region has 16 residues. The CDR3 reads CASSKEGGPSYNEQFF. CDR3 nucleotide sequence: TGTGCCAGCAGCAAGGAGGGAGGGCCCTCGTACAATGAGCAGTTCTTC.

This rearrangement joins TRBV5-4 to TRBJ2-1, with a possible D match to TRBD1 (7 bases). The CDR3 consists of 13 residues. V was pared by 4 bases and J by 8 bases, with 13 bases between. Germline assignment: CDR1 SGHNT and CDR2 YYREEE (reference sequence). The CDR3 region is CASSRQGGDEQFF. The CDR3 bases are TGTGCCAGCAGCCGACAGGGAGGTGATGAGCAGTTCTTC.

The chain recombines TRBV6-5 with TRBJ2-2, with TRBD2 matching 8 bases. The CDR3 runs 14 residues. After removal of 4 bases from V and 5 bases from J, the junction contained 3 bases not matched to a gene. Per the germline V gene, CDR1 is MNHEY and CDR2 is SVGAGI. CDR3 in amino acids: CASSSGGVTGELFF. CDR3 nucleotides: TGTGCCAGCAGTTCCGGGGGGGTTACCGGGGAGCTGTTTTTT.

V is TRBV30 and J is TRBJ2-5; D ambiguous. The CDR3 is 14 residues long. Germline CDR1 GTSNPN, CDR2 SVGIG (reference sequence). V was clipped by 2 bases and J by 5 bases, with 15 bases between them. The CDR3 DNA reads TGTGCCTGGAGTAGCATCCTACCTGCGGAGACCCAGTACTTC. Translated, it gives CAWSSILPAETQYF.

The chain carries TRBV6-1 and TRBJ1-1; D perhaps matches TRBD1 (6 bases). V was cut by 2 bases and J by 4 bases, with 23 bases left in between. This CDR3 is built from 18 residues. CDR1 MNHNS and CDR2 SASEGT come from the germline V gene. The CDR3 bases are TGTGCCAGCAGTGAATTCTGGATGGGAGGGGGGGCTATCACTGAAGCTTTCTTT. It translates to CASSEFWMGGGAITEAFF.

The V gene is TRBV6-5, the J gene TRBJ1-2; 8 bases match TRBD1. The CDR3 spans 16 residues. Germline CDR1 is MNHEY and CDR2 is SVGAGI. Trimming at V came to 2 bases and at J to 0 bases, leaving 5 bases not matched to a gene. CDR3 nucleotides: TGTGCCAGCAGTTACGGGGGACAGGTAGCTAACTATGGCTACACCTTC. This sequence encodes CASSYGGQVANYGYTF.

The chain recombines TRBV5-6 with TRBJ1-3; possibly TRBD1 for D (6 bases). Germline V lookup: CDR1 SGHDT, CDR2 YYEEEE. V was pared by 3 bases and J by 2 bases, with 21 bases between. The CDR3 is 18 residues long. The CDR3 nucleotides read TGTGCCAGCAGCTCCCTTAAGGGGGGGAAAGGGGCTGGAAACACCATATATTTT. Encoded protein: CASSSLKGGKGAGNTIYF.

CDR3 protein: CATSRDYSNQPQHF. The CDR3 DNA follows: TGTGCCACCAGCAGAGACTATAGCAATCAGCCCCAGCATTTT. The V gene is TRBV15, the J gene TRBJ1-5; D is ambiguous. This CDR3 has 14 amino acids. CDR1 is LNHNV, CDR2 YYDKDF, per germline (reference sequence). Trimming stripped 0 bases from V and 0 bases from J, with 3 bases between. The full variable domain, its missing parts supplied by reference TRBV15 and TRBJ1-5, is DAMVIQNPRYQVTQFGKPVTLSCSQTLNHNVMYWYQQKSSQAPKLLFHYYDKDFNNEADTPDNFQSRRPNTSFCFLDIRSPGLGDTAMYLCATSRDYSNQPQHFGDGTRLSIL.

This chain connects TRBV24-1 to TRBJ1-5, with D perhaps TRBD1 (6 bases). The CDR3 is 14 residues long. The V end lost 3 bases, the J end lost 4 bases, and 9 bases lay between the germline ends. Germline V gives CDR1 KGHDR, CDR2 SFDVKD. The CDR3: CATSDVTGNQPQHF. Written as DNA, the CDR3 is TGTGCCACCAGTGATGTTACAGGGAATCAGCCCCAGCATTTT.

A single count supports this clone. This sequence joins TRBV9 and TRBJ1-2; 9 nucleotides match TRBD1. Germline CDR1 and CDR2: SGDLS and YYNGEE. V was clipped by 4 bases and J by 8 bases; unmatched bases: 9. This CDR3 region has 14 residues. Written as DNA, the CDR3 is TGTGCCAGCAGCCCGGGACAGGGAAGGGGCGGCTACACCTTC. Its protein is CASSPGQGRGGYTF.

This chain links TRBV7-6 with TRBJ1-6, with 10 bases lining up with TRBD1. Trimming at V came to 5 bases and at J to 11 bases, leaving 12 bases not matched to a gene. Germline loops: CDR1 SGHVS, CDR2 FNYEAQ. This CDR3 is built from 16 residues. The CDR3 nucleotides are TGTGCCAGCAGCCCGGGACAGGGGAGCCCTCTTGCACCCCTCCACTTT. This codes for CASSPGQGSPLAPLHF.

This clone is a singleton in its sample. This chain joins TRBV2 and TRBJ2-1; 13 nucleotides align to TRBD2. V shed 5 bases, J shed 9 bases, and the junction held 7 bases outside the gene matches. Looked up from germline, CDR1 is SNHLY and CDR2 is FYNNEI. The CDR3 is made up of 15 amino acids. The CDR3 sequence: CASSILAGGSSEQFF. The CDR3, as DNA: TGTGCCAGCAGTATACTAGCGGGAGGGAGTTCTGAGCAGTTCTTC.

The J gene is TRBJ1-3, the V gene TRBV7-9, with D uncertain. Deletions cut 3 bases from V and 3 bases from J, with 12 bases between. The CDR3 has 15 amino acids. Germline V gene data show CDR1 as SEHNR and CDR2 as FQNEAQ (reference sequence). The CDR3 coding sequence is TGTGCCAGCAGCTTCACCGGGAAAAGTGGAAACACCATATATTTT. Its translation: CASSFTGKSGNTIYF.

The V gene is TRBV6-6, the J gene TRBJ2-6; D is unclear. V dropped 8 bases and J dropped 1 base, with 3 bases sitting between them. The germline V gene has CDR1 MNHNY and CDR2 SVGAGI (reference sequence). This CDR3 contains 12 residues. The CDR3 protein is CASASGANVLTF. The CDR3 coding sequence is TGTGCCAGCGCGTCTGGGGCCAACGTCCTGACTTTC.

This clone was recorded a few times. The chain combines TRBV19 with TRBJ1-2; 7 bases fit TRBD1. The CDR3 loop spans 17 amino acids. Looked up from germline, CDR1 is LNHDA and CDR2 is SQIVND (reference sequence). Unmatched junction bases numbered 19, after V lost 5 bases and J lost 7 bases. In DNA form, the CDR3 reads TGTGCCAGTAGTGCACCCCGGGACAGAAGCTTAAGGGGTGGCTACACCTTC. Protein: CASSAPRDRSLRGGYTF.

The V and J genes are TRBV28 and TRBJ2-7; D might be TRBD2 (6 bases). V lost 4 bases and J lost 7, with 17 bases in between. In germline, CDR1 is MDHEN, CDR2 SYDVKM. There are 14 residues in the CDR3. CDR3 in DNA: TGTGCCAGCAGTTCTCCGGGACTCTTCGAGGAGCAGTACTTC. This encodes CASSSPGLFEEQYF.

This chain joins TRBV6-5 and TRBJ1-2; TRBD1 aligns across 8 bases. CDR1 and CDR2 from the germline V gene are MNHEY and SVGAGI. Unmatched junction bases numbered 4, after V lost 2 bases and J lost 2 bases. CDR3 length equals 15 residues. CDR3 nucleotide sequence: TGTGCCAGCAGTTACGGACAGGGCACGAACTATGGCTACACCTTC. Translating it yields CASSYGQGTNYGYTF.

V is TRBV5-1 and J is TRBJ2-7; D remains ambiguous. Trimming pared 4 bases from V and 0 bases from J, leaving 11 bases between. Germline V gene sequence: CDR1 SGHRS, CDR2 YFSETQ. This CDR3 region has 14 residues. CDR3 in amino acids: CASSLDPSSYEQYF. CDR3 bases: TGCGCCAGCAGCCTTGACCCTAGCTCCTACGAGCAGTACTTC.

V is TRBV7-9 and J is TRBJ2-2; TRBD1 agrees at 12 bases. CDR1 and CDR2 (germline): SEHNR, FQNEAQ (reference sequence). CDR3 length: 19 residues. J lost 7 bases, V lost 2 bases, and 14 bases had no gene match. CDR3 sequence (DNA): TGTGCCAGCAGCTTAACTGGCAGGAGGGGACAGGGGGCCGGCGGGGAGCTGTTTTTT. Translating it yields CASSLTGRRGQGAGGELFF.